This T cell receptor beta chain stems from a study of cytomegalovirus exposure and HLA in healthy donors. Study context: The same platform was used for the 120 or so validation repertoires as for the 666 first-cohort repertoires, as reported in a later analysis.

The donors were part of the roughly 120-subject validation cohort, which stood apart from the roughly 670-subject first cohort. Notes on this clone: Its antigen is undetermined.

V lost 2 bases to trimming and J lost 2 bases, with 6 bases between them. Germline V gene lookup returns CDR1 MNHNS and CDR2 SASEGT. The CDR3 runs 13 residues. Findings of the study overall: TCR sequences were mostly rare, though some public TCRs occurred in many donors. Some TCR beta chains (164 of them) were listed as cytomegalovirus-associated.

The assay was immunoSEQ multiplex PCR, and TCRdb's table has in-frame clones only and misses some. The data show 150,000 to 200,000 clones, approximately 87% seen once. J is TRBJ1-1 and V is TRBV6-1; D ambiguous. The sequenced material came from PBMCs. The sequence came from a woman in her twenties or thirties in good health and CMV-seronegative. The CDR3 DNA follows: TGTGCCAGCAGTGAAACCTACAACACTGAAGCTTTCTTT. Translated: CASSETYNTEAFF.